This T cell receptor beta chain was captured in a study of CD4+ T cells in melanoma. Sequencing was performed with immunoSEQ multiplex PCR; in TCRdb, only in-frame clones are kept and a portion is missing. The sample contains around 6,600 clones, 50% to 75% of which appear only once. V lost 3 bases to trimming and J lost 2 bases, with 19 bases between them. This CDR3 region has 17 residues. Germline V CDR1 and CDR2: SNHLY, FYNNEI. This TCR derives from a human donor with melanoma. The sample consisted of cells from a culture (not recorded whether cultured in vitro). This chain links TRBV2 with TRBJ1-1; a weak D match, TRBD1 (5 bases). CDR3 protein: CASSDPRDRLPNTEAFF. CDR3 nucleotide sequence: TGTGCCAGCAGTGACCCGCGGGACCGGCTTCCAAACACTGAAGCTTTCTTT.